This entry is about one TCR beta chain. The sample comes from a study of blood T cell repertoires in COVID-19. The assay was immunoSEQ multiplex PCR, and TCRdb's table has in-frame clones only and misses some. The sample consists of about 140,000 clones, about 83% of them appearing once. Germline assignment: CDR1 SQVTM and CDR2 ANQGSEA. The germline V and J ends were trimmed by 5 bases and 0 bases, with 17 bases remaining between them. The CDR3 consists of 15 residues. The TCR originated in a woman aged 40-49 years with acute or convalescent COVID-19. The source material was peripheral blood. The chain employs TRBV29-1 and TRBJ2-7; D ambiguous. CDR3 protein: CSVLSGGTFSYEQYF. In DNA, the CDR3 is TGCAGCGTTCTTTCCGGCGGCACTTTCTCCTACGAGCAGTACTTC.